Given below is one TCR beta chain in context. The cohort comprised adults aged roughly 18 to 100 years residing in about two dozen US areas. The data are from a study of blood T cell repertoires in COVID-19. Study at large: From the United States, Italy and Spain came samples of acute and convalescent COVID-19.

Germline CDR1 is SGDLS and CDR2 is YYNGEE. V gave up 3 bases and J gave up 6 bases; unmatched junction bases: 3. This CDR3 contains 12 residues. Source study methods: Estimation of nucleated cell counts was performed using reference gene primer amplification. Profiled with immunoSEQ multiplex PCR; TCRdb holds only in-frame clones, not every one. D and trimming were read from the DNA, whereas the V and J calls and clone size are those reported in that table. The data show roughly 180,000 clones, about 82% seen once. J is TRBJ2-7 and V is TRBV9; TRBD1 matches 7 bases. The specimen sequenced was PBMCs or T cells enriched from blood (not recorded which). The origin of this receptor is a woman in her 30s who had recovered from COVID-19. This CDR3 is CASSAGDSEQYF. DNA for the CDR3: TGTGCCAGCAGCGCTGGGGACAGCGAGCAGTACTTC.